The 30 T cell receptor beta chains below come from one sample, sequenced in a study of cytomegalovirus exposure and HLA in healthy donors. Primers: 60 Vbeta forward and 13 Jbeta reverse. Data came from immunoSEQ multiplex PCR; TCRdb stores just in-frame clones and leaves some out. The sample holds around 83,000 clones, 78% seen once. The sample consisted of PBMCs. The source is a male donor in good health and CMV-seropositive.

The rearrangement uses TRBV7-9 and TRBJ2-1; 7 nucleotides align to TRBD2. V gave up 5 bases and J gave up 3 bases; unmatched junction bases: 10. This CDR3 is 16 amino acids long. Per the germline V gene, CDR1 is SEHNR and CDR2 is FQNEAQ (reference sequence). CDR3 DNA: TGTGCCAGCAGCCTCTCTAGCGGCCGAATCTACAATGAGCAGTTCTTC. Its protein is CASSLSSGRIYNEQFF.

The V call is TRBV6-9, the J call TRBJ2-7; the D is unclear. The CDR3 is made up of 11 amino acids. Trimming removed 4 bases from V and 2 bases from J, with 3 bases in between. Germline loops: CDR1 MNHGY, CDR2 SVAAGI. In nucleotides, the CDR3 is TGTGCCAGCAGTTCTCCCTACGAGCAGTACTTC. Its translation: CASSSPYEQYF.

This chain links TRBV6-6 with TRBJ2-7; D is perhaps TRBD2 (5 bases). There are 13 residues in the CDR3. Germline CDR1 reads MNHNY; CDR2 reads SVGAGI (reference sequence). Trimming stripped 2 bases from V and 3 bases from J, with 8 bases between. The CDR3 bases are TGTGCCAGCAGTTACGGACTTTACTACGAGCAGTACTTC. Encoded protein: CASSYGLYYEQYF.

This clone was observed a few times. The rearrangement joins TRBV5-1 to TRBJ2-7, with TRBD1 identical over 8 bases. Per the germline V gene, CDR1 is SGHRS and CDR2 is YFSETQ. The CDR3 is made up of 15 amino acids. V lost 0 bases to trimming and J lost 3 bases; unmatched junction nucleotides: 5. The CDR3 DNA reads as TGCGCCAGCAGCTTGGTTGAGGACAGGGTCTACGAGCAGTACTTC. Translated: CASSLVEDRVYEQYF. Complete variable domain (other parts from reference TRBV5-1 and TRBJ2-7): KAGVTQTPRYLIKTRGQQVTLSCSPISGHRSVSWYQQTPGQGLQFLFEYFSETQRNKGNFPGRFSGRQFSNSRSEMNVSTLELGDSALYLCASSLVEDRVYEQYFGPGTRLTVT.

The chain uses TRBV27 and TRBJ1-1; D gene unclear. Germline V gene data show CDR1 as MNHEY and CDR2 as SMNVEV (reference sequence). CDR3 length equals 17 residues. V shed 4 bases and J shed 0 bases, with 18 bases lying between them. This CDR3 reads CASSSSPREMVNTEAFF. CDR3 in DNA: TGTGCCAGCAGTTCGTCACCTCGGGAAATGGTGAACACTGAAGCTTTCTTT.

The chain has TRBV6-5 and TRBJ1-3, with a possible D match to TRBD1 (6 bases). CDR1 and CDR2 (germline): MNHEY, SVGAGI. This CDR3 region has 15 residues. Trimming took off 6 bases at V and 1 base at J, with 13 bases between the two ends. The CDR3 loop is CASRDSGESGNTIYF. The CDR3 DNA follows: TGTGCCAGCAGGGATTCAGGGGAGTCTGGAAACACCATATATTTT.

This clone was detected a few times. J is TRBJ1-2 and V is TRBV6-5, with a weak D call TRBD1 (6 bases). Trimming removed 2 bases from V and 2 bases from J, with 12 bases in between. The CDR3 is 15 residues long. Germline values: CDR1 MNHEY, CDR2 SVGAGI. CDR3 nucleotides: TGTGCCAGCAGTTACGCCCAGGGGTGGAACTATGGCTACACCTTC. This codes for CASSYAQGWNYGYTF.

The CDR3 DNA reads as TGTGCCAGCAGCATGACAGGGGGGACTGGAAACACCATATATTTT. Translated, it gives CASSMTGGTGNTIYF. The chain is built from TRBV6-5 and TRBJ1-3, with 9 bases lining up with TRBD1. CDR1 is MNHEY and CDR2 is SVGAGI in the germline V gene. CDR3 length: 15 residues. V was pared by 6 bases and J by 2 bases, with 5 bases of the junction left unmatched.

The chain joins TRBV9 to TRBJ1-3, with TRBD1 identical over 9 bases. With V trimmed by 3 bases and J by 4 bases, 2 bases remained unmatched. CDR3 size: 14 residues. Germline-derived CDR1 and CDR2 are SGDLS and YYNGEE. CDR3 DNA: TGTGCCAGCAGCGAACAGGGGGCGGGAAACACCATATATTTT. Its protein is CASSEQGAGNTIYF.

The rearrangement uses TRBV11-2 and TRBJ1-1; D remains unclear. Trimming pared 0 bases from V and 0 bases from J, leaving 8 bases between. CDR3 length equals 15 residues. CDR1 and CDR2 from the germline V gene are SGHAT and FQNNGV. CDR3 sequence reads: CASSLEGRMNTEAFF. CDR3 sequence (DNA): TGTGCCAGCAGCTTAGAAGGGAGAATGAACACTGAAGCTTTCTTT.

The chain couples TRBV9 to TRBJ2-1, with a weak D call TRBD2 (5 bases). Germline-derived CDR1 and CDR2 are SGDLS and YYNGEE. This CDR3 is built from 16 residues. Trimming took 0 bases from V and 0 from J, leaving 10 bases between them. The CDR3 nucleotides read TGTGCCAGCAGCGTAGTGGTGCGGGCCTCCTACAATGAGCAGTTCTTC. It codes for CASSVVVRASYNEQFF. Full variable domain (outside the CDR3, taken from reference TRBV9 and TRBJ2-1): DSGVTQTPKHLITATGQRVTLRCSPRSGDLSVYWYQQSLDQGLQFLIQYYNGEERAKGNILERFSAQQFPDLHSELNLSSLELGDSALYFCASSVVVRASYNEQFFGPGTRLTVL.

The chain links TRBV5-4 to TRBJ2-5; 10 nucleotides match TRBD2. Per germline, CDR1 SGHNT and CDR2 YYREEE (reference sequence). V gave up 1 base and J gave up 2 bases; unmatched junction bases: 8. This CDR3 region has 17 residues. The CDR3 coding sequence is TGTGCCAGCAGCTTGCGGCTAGCGGGAGTAAGGCAAGAGACCCAGTACTTC. This encodes CASSLRLAGVRQETQYF.

The chain carries TRBV27 and TRBJ2-7, with D tentatively TRBD2 (5 bases). The V gene lost 1 base and the J gene lost 0 bases, with 22 bases spanning the gap. The CDR3 extends over 19 amino acids. The germline CDR1 and CDR2 sequences are MNHEY and SMNVEV (reference sequence). CDR3 DNA sequence: TGTGCCAGCAGTTTATATCCCTTCCGGGGTATACCGAGCTCCTACGAGCAGTACTTC. Translated, it gives CASSLYPFRGIPSSYEQYF.

The rearrangement links TRBV28 to TRBJ2-7, with D possibly TRBD1 on 6 matching bases. Germline CDR1 reads MDHEN; CDR2 reads SYDVKM. The CDR3 runs to 14 residues. V lost 6 bases and J 0 bases, leaving 12 bases between the germline ends. The CDR3 sequence is CASRTGPSSYEQYF. CDR3 bases: TGTGCCAGCAGGACAGGCCCTAGCTCCTACGAGCAGTACTTC.

V usage is TRBV28 and J usage is TRBJ1-4; D call uncertain. Trimming took 4 bases from V and 0 from J, leaving 12 bases between them. This CDR3 is built from 16 residues. The germline CDR1 and CDR2 sequences are MDHEN and SYDVKM. This CDR3 is CASSYGPGPTNEKLFF. In DNA form, the CDR3 reads TGTGCCAGCAGTTATGGGCCAGGTCCAACTAATGAAAAACTGTTTTTT.

This chain connects TRBV28 to TRBJ1-2, with a tentative D call TRBD1 (5 bases). CDR1 is MDHEN and CDR2 is SYDVKM in the germline V gene. This CDR3 spans 16 amino acids. V lost 7 bases, J lost 0 bases, and 18 bases lay in between. The CDR3, as DNA: TGTGCCAGCAATCTGAAGGTTCAGGGCGCTAACTATGGCTACACCTTC. Translated, it gives CASNLKVQGANYGYTF.

The gene calls are TRBV28 and TRBJ2-7, with 8 bases lining up with TRBD1. This CDR3 comprises 14 residues. J lost 5 bases, V lost 2 bases, and 5 bases had no gene match. CDR1 MDHEN and CDR2 SYDVKM come from the germline V gene. CDR3: CASSLQGALHEQYF. CDR3 bases: TGTGCCAGCAGTTTACAGGGGGCGCTCCACGAGCAGTACTTC.

The chain is built from TRBV2 and TRBJ2-5; 8 nucleotides align to TRBD1. CDR1 is SNHLY and CDR2 is FYNNEI in the germline V gene. J lost 4 bases, V lost 3 bases, and 13 bases had no gene match. This CDR3 has 17 residues. CDR3 in amino acids: CASSEGVYRTGLETQYF. For the CDR3, the DNA is TGTGCCAGCAGTGAGGGTGTTTACCGGACAGGGCTAGAGACCCAGTACTTC.

The chain carries TRBV30 and TRBJ2-7; 10 bases match TRBD2. The ends lost 7 bases at V and 6 bases at J; junction bases unmatched: 9. CDR1 and CDR2 (germline): GTSNPN, SVGIG (reference sequence). The CDR3 is 13 residues long. The CDR3 region is CAFSSGRALEQYF. Here the CDR3 DNA reads TGTGCCTTCTCCAGCGGGAGGGCCCTCGAGCAGTACTTC.

The genes are TRBV9 and TRBJ2-5; 8 bases agree with TRBD2. V shed 3 bases and J 1 base; nucleotides not matched to a gene: 8. Germline V CDR1 and CDR2: SGDLS, YYNGEE. This CDR3 region has 16 residues. DNA for the CDR3: TGTGCCAGCAGCGCGCGAGCGGGGGACCTCCAAGAGACCCAGTACTTC. This translates into CASSARAGDLQETQYF.

This chain links TRBV6-6 with TRBJ2-3; 7 nucleotides agree with TRBD1. The trim removed 7 bases at V and 0 bases at J, leaving 7 bases unmatched. The CDR3 spans 15 residues. Germline V gene sequence: CDR1 MNHNY, CDR2 SVGAGI (reference sequence). The CDR3 sequence is CASNDRATSTDTQYF. The DNA of the CDR3 is TGTGCCAGCAATGACAGGGCAACTAGCACAGATACGCAGTATTTT.

V is TRBV6-1 and J is TRBJ2-1; TRBD2 matches at 10 bases. Germline CDR1 and CDR2: MNHNS and SASEGT. The CDR3 length is 15 residues. Germline trimming cut 6 bases from V and 5 bases from J; bases unmatched to any gene: 7. The CDR3 is CASSELAGSNNEQFF. CDR3 in DNA: TGTGCCAGCAGCGAACTAGCGGGGTCTAACAATGAGCAGTTCTTC.

The chain is built from TRBV19 and TRBJ1-1; TRBD1 might be the D (6 bases). The ends were cut back, 7 bases at V and 2 bases at J, with 17 bases in the middle. Germline V gene sequence: CDR1 LNHDA, CDR2 SQIVND (reference sequence). The CDR3 has 15 amino acids. The CDR3 DNA reads TGTGCCAGTAAGAAGGGCCCGGACAGAAACACTGAAGCTTTCTTT. This translates into CASKKGPDRNTEAFF. The whole variable domain, filled in from reference TRBV19 and TRBJ1-1, reads DGGITQSPKYLFRKEGQNVTLSCEQNLNHDAMYWYRQDPGQGLRLIYYSQIVNDFQKGDIAEGYSVSREKKESFPLTVTSAQKNPTAFYLCASKKGPDRNTEAFFGQGTRLTVV.

The V call is TRBV29-1, the J call TRBJ2-1, with 16 bases aligning to TRBD2. CDR1 SQVTM and CDR2 ANQGSEA come from the germline V gene. Germline trimming cut 3 bases from V and 9 bases from J; bases unmatched to any gene: 11. The CDR3 extends over 17 amino acids. CDR3 protein: CSVESGGLAGGPGEQFF. The CDR3 bases are TGCAGCGTTGAGTCCGGGGGACTAGCGGGAGGGCCGGGTGAGCAGTTCTTC.

J is TRBJ2-7 and V is TRBV27, with 8 positions matching TRBD2. V lost 2 bases to trimming and J lost 2 bases; unmatched junction nucleotides: 11. The germline CDR1 and CDR2 sequences are MNHEY and SMNVEV (reference sequence). The CDR3 sequence is 17 residues long. CDR3 amino acids: CASSLRGRGGRAYEQYF. DNA of the CDR3: TGTGCCAGCAGTTTAAGGGGTCGCGGGGGGCGCGCCTACGAGCAGTACTTC.

The chain is built from TRBV6-5 and TRBJ1-2, with 9 bases lining up with TRBD1. The CDR3 length is 16 residues. With 0 bases clipped from V and 8 bases from J, the junction kept 10 bases outside the gene matches. Germline CDR1 MNHEY, CDR2 SVGAGI. The CDR3 DNA is TGTGCCAGCAGTTACTCGACCCTAACAGGGGGCGGCGGCTACACCTTC. It codes for CASSYSTLTGGGGYTF.

CDR3 sequence (DNA): TGCAGCGTCGGCCGAACGTCGGGGGATGGCTACACCTTC. This gives the protein CSVGRTSGDGYTF. The genes are TRBV29-1 and TRBJ1-2, with D possibly TRBD1 on 5 matching bases. The CDR3 is 13 residues long. Germline CDR1 is SQVTM and CDR2 is ANQGSEA. V was trimmed by 6 bases and J by 6 bases, leaving 17 bases between them.

V gene TRBV6-5 combines with J gene TRBJ1-3; 7 bases map to TRBD1. The CDR3 has 16 residues. V shed 0 bases and J 4 bases; nucleotides not matched to a gene: 6. CDR1 is MNHEY and CDR2 is SVGAGI in the germline V gene. The CDR3 loop reads CASSYSPRGQGNTIYF. CDR3 DNA sequence: TGTGCCAGCAGTTACTCGCCAAGGGGGCAAGGAAACACCATATATTTT.

This rearrangement joins TRBV2 to TRBJ2-2; 15 bases are a match to TRBD2. Germline V lookup: CDR1 SNHLY, CDR2 FYNNEI. The CDR3 length is 15 residues. After removal of 9 bases from V and 5 bases from J, the junction contained 4 bases not matched to a gene. The CDR3 region has the DNA TGTGCCAGGGGGACTAGCGGGGGGTTGACCGGGGAGCTGTTTTTT. It encodes CARGTSGGLTGELFF.

V gene TRBV28 combines with J gene TRBJ1-2; 7 bases match TRBD1. V lost 3 bases and J lost 10; bases outside the gene matches: 8. The CDR3 runs to 13 residues. The V gene's germline CDR1 is MDHEN and CDR2 SYDVKM. CDR3 residues: CASSFPGQVDYTF. CDR3 nucleotide sequence: TGTGCCAGCAGTTTCCCAGGACAGGTCGACTACACCTTC.